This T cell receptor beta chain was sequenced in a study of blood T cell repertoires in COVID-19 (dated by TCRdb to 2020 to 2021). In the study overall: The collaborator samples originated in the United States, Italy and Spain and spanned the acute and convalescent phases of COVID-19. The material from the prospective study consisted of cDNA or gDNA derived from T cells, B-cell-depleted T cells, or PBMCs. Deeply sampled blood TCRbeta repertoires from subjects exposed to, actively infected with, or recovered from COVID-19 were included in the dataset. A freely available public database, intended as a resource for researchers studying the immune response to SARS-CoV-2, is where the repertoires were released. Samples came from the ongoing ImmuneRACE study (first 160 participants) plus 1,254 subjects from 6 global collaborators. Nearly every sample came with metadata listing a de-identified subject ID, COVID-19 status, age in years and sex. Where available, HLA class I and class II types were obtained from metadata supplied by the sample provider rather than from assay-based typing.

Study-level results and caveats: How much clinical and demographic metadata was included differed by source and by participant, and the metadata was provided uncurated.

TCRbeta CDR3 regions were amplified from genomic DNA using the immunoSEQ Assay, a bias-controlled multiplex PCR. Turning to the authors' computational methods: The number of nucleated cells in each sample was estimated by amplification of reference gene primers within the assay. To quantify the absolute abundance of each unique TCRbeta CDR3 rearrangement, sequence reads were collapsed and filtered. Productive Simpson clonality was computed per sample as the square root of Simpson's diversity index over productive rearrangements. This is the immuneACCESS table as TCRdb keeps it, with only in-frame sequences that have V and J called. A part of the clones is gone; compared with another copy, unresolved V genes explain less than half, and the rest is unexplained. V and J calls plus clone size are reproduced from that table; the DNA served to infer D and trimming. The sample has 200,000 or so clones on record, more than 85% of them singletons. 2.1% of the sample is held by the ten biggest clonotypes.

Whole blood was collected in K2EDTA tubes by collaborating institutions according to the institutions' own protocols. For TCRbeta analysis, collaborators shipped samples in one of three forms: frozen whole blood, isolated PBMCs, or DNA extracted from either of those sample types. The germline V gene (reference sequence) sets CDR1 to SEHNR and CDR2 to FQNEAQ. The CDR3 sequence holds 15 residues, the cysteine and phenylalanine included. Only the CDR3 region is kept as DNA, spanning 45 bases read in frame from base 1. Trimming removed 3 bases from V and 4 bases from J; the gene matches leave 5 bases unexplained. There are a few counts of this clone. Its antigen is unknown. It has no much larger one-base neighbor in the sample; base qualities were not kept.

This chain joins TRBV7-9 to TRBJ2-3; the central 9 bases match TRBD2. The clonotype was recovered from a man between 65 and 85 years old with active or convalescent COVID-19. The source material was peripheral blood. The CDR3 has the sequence CASSLAAGGADTQYF. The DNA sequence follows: TGTGCCAGCAGCTTGGCAGCGGGGGGTGCAGATACGCAGTATTTT.